The present entry profiles one T cell receptor (beta chain) with its context. The entry originates in a study of blood T cell repertoires in COVID-19. Study at large: Some COVID-19 samples were acute and others convalescent; all came from the United States, Italy and Spain. T cells, B-cell-depleted T cells, or PBMCs provided the cDNA or gDNA that served as material.

Study processing details: Amplification of reference gene primers provided the estimated nucleated cell counts. Measured with immunoSEQ multiplex PCR; TCRdb has only the in-frame clones, and not every one. The DNA was the basis for D and trimming; V, J and clone size are from that table. The sample has around 60,000 clones, 86% seen once. Sequencing used peripheral blood. This receptor was taken from a woman of 80 years or more with acute or convalescent COVID-19.

DNA of the CDR3: TGTGCCAGCGCTGAGTGGGATACGCAGTATTTT. Translating gives CASAEWDTQYF. The chain combines TRBV3-1 (or the pseudogene TRBV3-2) with TRBJ2-3; D gene unclear. CDR1 and CDR2 (germline): LGHDT, YNNKEL (reference sequence). The CDR3 has 11 amino acids. The V and J ends lost 8 bases and 6 bases respectively, with 9 bases between them.